This entry features one TCR beta chain sequence. One end of the junction is discordant with germline, which a read error may explain. Authors' processing steps: Amplified reference gene primers provided the basis for estimating nucleated cell counts. Produced via immunoSEQ multiplex PCR; TCRdb's table is partial and in-frame only. The V and J calls and clone size were taken over from that table, and D and trimming were inferred from the DNA. The sample carries over 150,000 clones, around 87% recorded once. This sample stems from a study of blood T cell repertoires in COVID-19. Across the study: Sites in the United States, Italy and Spain provided acute and convalescent COVID-19 samples. From T cells, B-cell-depleted T cells, or PBMCs came the material, which was cDNA or gDNA.

The CDR3 loop spans 18 amino acids. CDR1 is LNHNV and CDR2 is YYDKDF in the germline V gene (reference sequence). Seattle participants joined during active infection and were tracked over time. This TCR derives from a man aged 55 to 69 with COVID-19, enrolled during active disease. The sequenced material came from peripheral blood. The chain employs TRBV15 and TRBJ2-1, with TRBD2 matching over 8 bases. The CDR3 coding sequence is TGTGCCACCAGCAGAGACCCCATGGGTGGTAGCGGGACCAATGGGCAGTTCTTC. It specifies CATSRDPMGGSGTNGQFF.